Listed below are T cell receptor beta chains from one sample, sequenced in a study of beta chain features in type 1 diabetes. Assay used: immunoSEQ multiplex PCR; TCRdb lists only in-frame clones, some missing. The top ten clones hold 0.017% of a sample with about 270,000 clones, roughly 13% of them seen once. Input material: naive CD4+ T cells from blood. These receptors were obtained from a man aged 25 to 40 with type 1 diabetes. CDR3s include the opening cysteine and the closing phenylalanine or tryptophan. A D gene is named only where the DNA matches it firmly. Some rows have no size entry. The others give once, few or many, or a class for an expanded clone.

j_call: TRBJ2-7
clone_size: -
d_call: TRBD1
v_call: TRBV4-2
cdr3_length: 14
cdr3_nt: TGTGCCAGCAGCCAAGGGACAGGGGAGCGCGAGCAGTACTTC
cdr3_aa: CASSQGTGEREQYF

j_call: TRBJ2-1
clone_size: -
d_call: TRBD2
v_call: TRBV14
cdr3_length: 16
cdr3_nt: TGTGCCAGCAGCCAAGTTGGGGGACTAGCGGGACATGAGCAGTTCTTC
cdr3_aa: CASSQVGGLAGHEQFF

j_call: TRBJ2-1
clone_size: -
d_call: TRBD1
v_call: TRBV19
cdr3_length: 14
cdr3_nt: TGTGCCAGTAGTATCCCCGGGACAGGGGGCGGCCTTTTCTTC
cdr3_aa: CASSIPGTGGGLFF

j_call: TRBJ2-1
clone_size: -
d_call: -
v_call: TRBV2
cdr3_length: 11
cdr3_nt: TGTGCCAGCAGTGAGGTAGCTGAGCAGTTCTTC
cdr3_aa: CASSEVAEQFF

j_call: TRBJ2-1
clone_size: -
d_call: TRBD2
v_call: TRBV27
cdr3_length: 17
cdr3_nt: TGTGCCAGCAGTTTACAAACCGGGACTAGAATGTTCAATGAGCAGTTCTTC
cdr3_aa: CASSLQTGTRMFNEQFF

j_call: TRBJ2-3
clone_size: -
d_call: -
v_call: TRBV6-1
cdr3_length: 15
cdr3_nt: TGTGCCAGCAGTGTCGGTTGGACAAACACAGATACGCAGTATTTT
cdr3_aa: CASSVGWTNTDTQYF

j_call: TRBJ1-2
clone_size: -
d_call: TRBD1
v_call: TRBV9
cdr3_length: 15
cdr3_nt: TGTGCCAGCAGCGTCAGACCGGGACAGGGTTATGGCTACACCTTC
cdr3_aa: CASSVRPGQGYGYTF

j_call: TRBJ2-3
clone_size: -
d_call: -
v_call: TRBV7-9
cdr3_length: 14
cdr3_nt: TGTGCCAGCAGCTCCCCTTTCGGGGGAGATACGCAGTATTTT
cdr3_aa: CASSSPFGGDTQYF

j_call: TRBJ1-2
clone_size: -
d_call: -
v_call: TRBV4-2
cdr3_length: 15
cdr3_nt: TGTGCCAGCAGCCAAGAGGGCAGAGTTGGCGCTGGCTACACCTTC
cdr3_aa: CASSQEGRVGAGYTF

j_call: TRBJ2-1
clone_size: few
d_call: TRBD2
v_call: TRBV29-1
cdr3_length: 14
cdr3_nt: TGCAGCAACGCTCTAGCGGGAGTCGGAGATGAGCAGTTCTTC
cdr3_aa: CSNALAGVGDEQFF

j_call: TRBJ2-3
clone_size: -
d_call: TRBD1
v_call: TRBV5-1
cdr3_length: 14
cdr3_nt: TGCGCCAGCAGCCTGGGACAGGGAGGAGATACGCAGTATTTT
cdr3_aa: CASSLGQGGDTQYF

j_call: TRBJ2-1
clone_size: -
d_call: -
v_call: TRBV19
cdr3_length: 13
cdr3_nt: TGTGCCAGTAGTACTAGGGGTTTCAATGAGCAGTTCTTC
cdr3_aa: CASSTRGFNEQFF

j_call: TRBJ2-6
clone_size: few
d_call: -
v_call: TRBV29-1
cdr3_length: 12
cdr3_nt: TGCAGTGTTGTCTCCGGGGCCAACGTCCTGACTTTC
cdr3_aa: CSVVSGANVLTF

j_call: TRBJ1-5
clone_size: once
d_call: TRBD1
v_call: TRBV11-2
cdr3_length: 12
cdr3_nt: TGTGCCAACAGGGGCCCGAATCAGCCCCAGCATTTT
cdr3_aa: CANRGPNQPQHF

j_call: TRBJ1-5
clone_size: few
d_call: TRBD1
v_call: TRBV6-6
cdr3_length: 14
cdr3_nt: TGTGCCAGCACCGGACAGGGGAGCAATCAGCCCCAGCATTTT
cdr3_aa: CASTGQGSNQPQHF

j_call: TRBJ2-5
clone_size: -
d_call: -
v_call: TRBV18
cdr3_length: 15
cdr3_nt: TGTGCCAGCTCACTTAATCAAGGAGGGAAAGAGACCCAGTACTTC
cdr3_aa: CASSLNQGGKETQYF

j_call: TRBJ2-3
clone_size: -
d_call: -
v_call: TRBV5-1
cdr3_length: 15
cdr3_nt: TGCGCCAGCAGTCTGGGGGCAATTTCCACAGATACGCAGTATTTT
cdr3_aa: CASSLGAISTDTQYF

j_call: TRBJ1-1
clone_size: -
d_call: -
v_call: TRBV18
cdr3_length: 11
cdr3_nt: TGTGCCAGCTCATCCCGACAATCAGCTTTCTTT
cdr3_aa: CASSSRQSAFF

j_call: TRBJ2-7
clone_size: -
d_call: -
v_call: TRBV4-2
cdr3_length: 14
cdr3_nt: TGTGCCAGCAGCCAAGCTGGCGGAGACTACGAGCAGTACTTC
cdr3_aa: CASSQAGGDYEQYF

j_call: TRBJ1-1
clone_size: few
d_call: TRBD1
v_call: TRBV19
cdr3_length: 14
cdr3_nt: TGTGCCAGCATAGACAGGGGTGAGAGAACTGAAGCTTTCTTT
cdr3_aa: CASIDRGERTEAFF

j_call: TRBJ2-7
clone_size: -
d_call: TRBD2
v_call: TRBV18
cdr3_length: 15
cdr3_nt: TGTGCCAGCTCACCACCAGGTCGGGGGGAGTACGAGCAGTACTTC
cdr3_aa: CASSPPGRGEYEQYF

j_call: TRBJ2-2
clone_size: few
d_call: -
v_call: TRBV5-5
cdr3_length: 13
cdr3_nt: TGTGCCAGCAGCTTGTTCTTCACCGGGGAGCTGTTTTTT
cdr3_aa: CASSLFFTGELFF

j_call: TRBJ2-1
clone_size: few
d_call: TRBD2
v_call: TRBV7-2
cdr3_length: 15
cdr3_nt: TGTGCCAGCAGCCGAGGGACTAGCGTAGGCAATGAGCAGTTCTTC
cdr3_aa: CASSRGTSVGNEQFF

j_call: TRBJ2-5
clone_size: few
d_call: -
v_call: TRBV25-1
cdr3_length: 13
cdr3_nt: TGTGCCAGCGGAGGGGTAAATGGGGAGACCCAGTACTTC
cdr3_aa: CASGGVNGETQYF

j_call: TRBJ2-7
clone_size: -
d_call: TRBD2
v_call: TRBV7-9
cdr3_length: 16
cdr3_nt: TGTGCCAGCAGTCGAATACTAGCGGGAAGCTCCTACGAGCAGTACTTC
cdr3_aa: CASSRILAGSSYEQYF

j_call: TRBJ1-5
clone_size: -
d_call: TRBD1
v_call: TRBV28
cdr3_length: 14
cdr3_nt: TGTGCCAGCAGTTTGTCCAGGGGGGTTCAGCCCCAGCATTTT
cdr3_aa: CASSLSRGVQPQHF

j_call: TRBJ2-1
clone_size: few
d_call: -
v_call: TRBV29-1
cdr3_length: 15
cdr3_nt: TGCAGCGGCTTAGTTTTGGAGGTTGGGAAGAATGAGCAGTTCTTC
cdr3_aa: CSGLVLEVGKNEQFF

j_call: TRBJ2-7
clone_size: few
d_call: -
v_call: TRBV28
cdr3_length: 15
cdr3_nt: TGTGCCAGCAGTACCCCATCTCCCACGACTAACGAGCAGTACTTC
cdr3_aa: CASSTPSPTTNEQYF

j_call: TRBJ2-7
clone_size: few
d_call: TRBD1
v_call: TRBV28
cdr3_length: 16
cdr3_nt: TGTGCCAGCAGTTTCTATCTCCGGGACAGGAACTACGAGCAGTACTTC
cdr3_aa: CASSFYLRDRNYEQYF

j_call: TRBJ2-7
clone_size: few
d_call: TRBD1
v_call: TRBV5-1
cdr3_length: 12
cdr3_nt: TGCGCCAGCAGCGTAGACAGGGCCGAGCAGTACTTC
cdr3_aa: CASSVDRAEQYF

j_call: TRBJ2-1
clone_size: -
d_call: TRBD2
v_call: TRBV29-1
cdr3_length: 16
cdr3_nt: TGCAGCGTTAAAAGTAGCGGGATCACCCAAAACAATGAGCAGTTCTTC
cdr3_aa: CSVKSSGITQNNEQFF

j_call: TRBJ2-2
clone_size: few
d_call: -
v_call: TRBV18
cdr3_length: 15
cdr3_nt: TGTGCCAGCTCACCGGTCTTTACTAACACCGGGGAGCTGTTTTTT
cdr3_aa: CASSPVFTNTGELFF

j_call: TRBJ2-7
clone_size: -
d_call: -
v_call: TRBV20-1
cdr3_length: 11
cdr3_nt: TGCAGTGCTAGAGACAACTACGAGCAGTACTTC
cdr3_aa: CSARDNYEQYF

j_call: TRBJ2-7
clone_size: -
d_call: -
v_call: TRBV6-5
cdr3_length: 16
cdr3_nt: TGTGCCAGCAGTTACTCCTCTCTTGGACAGTCCTACGAGCAGTACTTC
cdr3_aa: CASSYSSLGQSYEQYF

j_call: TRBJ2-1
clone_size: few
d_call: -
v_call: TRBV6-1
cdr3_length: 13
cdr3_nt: TGTGCCAGCATAAGGGGGAGAAGCAATGAGCAGTTCTTC
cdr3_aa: CASIRGRSNEQFF

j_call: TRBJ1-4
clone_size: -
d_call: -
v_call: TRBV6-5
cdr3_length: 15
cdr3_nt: TGTGCCAGCAGTTACGGGCCCGGCTTAAATGAAAAACTGTTTTTT
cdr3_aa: CASSYGPGLNEKLFF

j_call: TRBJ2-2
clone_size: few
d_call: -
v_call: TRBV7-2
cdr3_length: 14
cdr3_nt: TGTGCCAGCAGTTTGGACAGGAACACCGGGGAGCTGTTTTTT
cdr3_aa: CASSLDRNTGELFF

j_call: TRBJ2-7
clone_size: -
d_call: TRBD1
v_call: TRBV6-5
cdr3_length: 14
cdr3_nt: TGTGCCAGCAGTCGACAGGGGATGAGGTACGAGCAGTACTTC
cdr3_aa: CASSRQGMRYEQYF

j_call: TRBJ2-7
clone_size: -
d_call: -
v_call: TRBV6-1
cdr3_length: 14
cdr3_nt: TGTGCCAGCAGTGAATCAGGATTGATCTACGAGCAGTACTTC
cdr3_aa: CASSESGLIYEQYF

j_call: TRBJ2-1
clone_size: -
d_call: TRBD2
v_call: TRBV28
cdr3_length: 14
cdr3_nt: TGTGCCAGCAGCTCTAGCGGGAGTTATGATGAGCAGTTCTTC
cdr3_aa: CASSSSGSYDEQFF

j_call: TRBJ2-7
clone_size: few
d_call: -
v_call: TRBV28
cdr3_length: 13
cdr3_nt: TGTGCCAGCAGTTTAGGGCAGGAATACGAGCAGTACTTC
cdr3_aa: CASSLGQEYEQYF

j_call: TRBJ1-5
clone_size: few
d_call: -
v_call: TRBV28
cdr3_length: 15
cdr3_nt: TGTGCCAGCAGTTTGACGGCCAGGGAGGGTCAGCCCCAGCATTTT
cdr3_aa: CASSLTAREGQPQHF